Presented here are 2 T cell receptor beta chains from one specimen sequenced in a study of blood T cell repertoires in COVID-19. The assay was immunoSEQ multiplex PCR, and TCRdb's table has in-frame clones only and misses some. Of some 120,000 clones in the sample, approximately 71% are singletons; the top ten hold about 2.2%. The sample comprised peripheral blood. The source is a woman in her seventies with acute or convalescent COVID-19.

There are a few counts of this clone. This chain links TRBV28 with TRBJ2-1; TRBD1 matches at 8 bases. J lost 8 bases, V lost 6 bases, and 9 bases had no gene match. This CDR3 has 14 amino acids. Germline V gives CDR1 MDHEN, CDR2 SYDVKM. The CDR3 DNA follows: TGTGCCAGCAGGAGGACAGGGCCTTATGATGAGCAGTTCTTC. Amino acid sequence: CASRRTGPYDEQFF. The full variable domain, in which reference TRBV28 and TRBJ2-1 provide the parts outside the CDR3, is DVKVTQSSRYLVKRTGEKVFLECVQDMDHENMFWYRQDPGLGLRLIYFSYDVKMKEKGDIPEGYSVSREKKERFSLILESASTNQTSMYLCASRRTGPYDEQFFGPGTRLTVL.

This clone occurred once. The J gene is TRBJ2-7, the V gene TRBV12-3 or TRBV12-4, with 7 bases aligning to TRBD1. The CDR3 has 13 residues. The V segment lost 6 bases and the J segment 5 bases; nucleotides outside the gene matches: 7. CDR3: CASSTTGVNEQYF. DNA of the CDR3: TGTGCCAGCAGCACAACAGGGGTCAACGAGCAGTACTTC.